The next 29 T cell receptor beta chains were all read from a single sample in a study of T cell changes during pregnancy in multiple sclerosis (dated by TCRdb to about 2019). To prepare the library, the immunoSEQ multiplex PCR assay was applied. TCRdb's version of the immuneACCESS table is confined to in-frame rearrangements and falls short of the full clone set. An unresolved V gene accounts for under half of the shortfall where checked; the remainder is of unknown origin. The sample table contains about 93,000 clones; only one count was recorded for approximately 89% of them. Of the sample, 0.85% to 0.95% falls within the top ten clones. The material sequenced was peripheral blood, taken before pregnancy. These receptors were obtained from a female donor with multiple sclerosis, enrolled in a pregnancy study.

The genes are TRBV29-1 and TRBJ1-2; 12 positions agree with TRBD1. The CDR3 length is 17 residues. After removal of 5 bases from V and 5 bases from J, the junction contained 15 bases not matched to a gene. Germline V lookup: CDR1 SQVTM, CDR2 ANQGSEA. The CDR3 region has the DNA TGCAGCGTTATTATGGGGACAGGGGGCGCGAGGCGGTATGGCTACACCTTC. Its protein product is CSVIMGTGGARRYGYTF.

The rearrangement links TRBV25-1 to TRBJ1-1; TRBD1 matches 8 bases. CDR3 size: 15 residues. Germline V CDR1 and CDR2: MGHDK, SYGVNS. With 5 bases clipped from V and 4 bases from J, the junction kept 9 bases outside the gene matches. This CDR3 reads CASSTMTGAATEAFF. The CDR3 DNA is TGTGCCAGCAGTACAATGACAGGGGCGGCCACTGAAGCTTTCTTT.

The chain recombines TRBV4-3 with TRBJ1-2, with D unclear. CDR1 and CDR2 from the germline V gene are LGHNA and YSLEER. The CDR3 has 14 residues. The V gene lost 0 bases and the J gene lost 4 bases, with 9 bases spanning the gap. CDR3 residues: CASSQEAIGYGYTF. In DNA form, the CDR3 reads TGCGCCAGCAGCCAAGAGGCAATTGGCTATGGCTACACCTTC.

The genes are TRBV27 and TRBJ2-1; D is possibly TRBD1 (6 bases). This CDR3 is built from 13 residues. The V gene's germline CDR1 is MNHEY and CDR2 SMNVEV (reference sequence). V gave up 4 bases and J gave up 7 bases, with 11 bases separating them. The CDR3 sequence: CASSSIGGNEQFF. CDR3 DNA sequence: TGTGCCAGCAGTTCGATAGGGGGAAATGAGCAGTTCTTC.

The chain recombines TRBV6-5 with TRBJ1-2; the D gene is possibly TRBD1 (6 bases). Germline-derived CDR1 and CDR2 are MNHEY and SVGAGI. The CDR3 has 12 residues. Trimming removed 5 bases at V and 8 bases at J, with 12 bases between. CDR3 DNA sequence: TGTGCCAGCAGTCCCGGGACAAAAGGCTACACCTTC. Residues: CASSPGTKGYTF.

The chain is built from TRBV30 and TRBJ1-2; 10 bases align to TRBD1. This CDR3 spans 13 amino acids. The V and J ends lost 1 base and 8 bases, in that order; junction bases with no gene match: 4. The germline V gene encodes CDR1 GTSNPN and CDR2 SVGIG (reference sequence). This CDR3 is CAWSARDRGGYTF. CDR3 sequence (DNA): TGTGCCTGGAGTGCCCGGGACAGGGGAGGCTACACCTTC.

CDR3 coding DNA: TGTGCCAGCAGTTCCTTCGGACTGGTGGGTACGCAGTATTTT. It is translated as CASSSFGLVGTQYF. The gene calls are TRBV6-5 and TRBJ2-3, with D possibly being TRBD2 (5 bases). CDR1 and CDR2 from the germline V gene are MNHEY and SVGAGI. Trimming pared 4 bases from V and 8 bases from J, leaving 16 bases between. CDR3 size: 14 residues.

The chain couples TRBV6-6 to TRBJ1-2; D not certain. The CDR3 is made up of 14 amino acids. Trimming took 0 bases from V and 4 from J, leaving 9 bases between them. Germline CDR1 is MNHNY and CDR2 is SVGAGI (reference sequence). The CDR3 protein is CASSYSKSGYGYTF. CDR3 nucleotide sequence: TGTGCCAGCAGTTACTCGAAGTCCGGCTATGGCTACACCTTC.

The chain employs TRBV6-5 and TRBJ2-7, with a possible D match to TRBD2 (7 bases). Germline-derived CDR1 and CDR2 are MNHEY and SVGAGI. CDR3 length equals 12 residues. Trimming took 11 bases from V and 0 from J, leaving 11 bases between them. CDR3 DNA: TGTGCCTCTCGGGGGGCCTCCTACGAGCAGTACTTC. This codes for CASRGASYEQYF.

The chain uses TRBV6-1 and TRBJ2-2; D not certain. V gave up 6 bases and J gave up 5 bases, with 13 bases separating them. In germline, CDR1 is MNHNS, CDR2 SASEGT. This CDR3 is built from 14 residues. This chain's CDR3 is CASSLYPFTGELFF. CDR3 coding DNA: TGTGCCAGCAGCCTATACCCCTTTACCGGGGAGCTGTTTTTT.

The chain carries TRBV10-2 and TRBJ1-5; TRBD1 aligns across 7 bases. The junction had 5 bases not matched to a gene; V was cut back by 6 bases and J by 0 bases. Germline CDR1 and CDR2: WSHSY and SAAADI. This CDR3 has 15 amino acids. CDR3 sequence (DNA): TGCGCCAGCAGCGCGGGACAGAATAGCAATCAGCCCCAGCATTTT. It yields the protein CASSAGQNSNQPQHF.

The chain couples TRBV10-3 to TRBJ1-3; D is unresolved. CDR3 length: 13 residues. V was shortened by 6 bases and J by 4 bases, with 10 bases between the two germline ends. CDR1 is ENHRY, CDR2 SYGVKD, per germline. CDR3 in amino acids: CAISRGVGNTIYF. CDR3 sequence (DNA): TGTGCCATCAGCCGAGGAGTCGGAAACACCATATATTTT.

The chain combines TRBV5-4 with TRBJ1-2; 8 bases align to TRBD1. The CDR3 totals 14 residues. In germline, CDR1 is SGHNT, CDR2 YYREEE (reference sequence). V trimming: 1 base; J trimming: 8 bases; junction bases outside the gene matches: 7. The CDR3 sequence: CASSLPRQGKGYTF. DNA for the CDR3: TGTGCCAGCAGCTTGCCCAGACAGGGGAAAGGCTACACCTTC.

The chain joins TRBV4-3 to TRBJ2-3, with TRBD2 identical over 11 bases. Germline V gene lookup returns CDR1 LGHNA and CDR2 YSLEER. The CDR3 extends over 22 amino acids. The trim removed 0 bases at V and 1 base at J, leaving 18 bases unmatched. The CDR3: CASSQDWLAGGLMGTGTDTQYF. The CDR3 DNA reads TGCGCCAGCAGCCAAGATTGGCTAGCGGGGGGCCTAATGGGCACGGGCACAGATACGCAGTATTTT.

This clone appeared a few times. The gene calls are TRBV2 and TRBJ1-2; 7 bases map to TRBD1. The CDR3 is 14 amino acids. Germline V gene lookup returns CDR1 SNHLY and CDR2 FYNNEI. The V segment lost 9 bases and the J segment 1 base; nucleotides outside the gene matches: 8. The CDR3 sequence is CASTGQRFNYGYTF. CDR3 coding DNA: TGTGCCAGTACGGGACAGCGATTTAACTATGGCTACACCTTC.

This clone was seen just once. The chain has TRBV5-1 and TRBJ2-5, with D tentatively TRBD1 (5 bases). Trimming took off 9 bases at V and 5 bases at J, with 14 bases between the two ends. The CDR3 runs to 12 residues. CDR1 and CDR2 (germline): SGHRS, YFSETQ. The CDR3 spells CATSQGRETQYF. Here the CDR3 DNA reads TGCGCCACCTCTCAGGGCCGGGAGACCCAGTACTTC.

The chain links TRBV14 to TRBJ2-2, with 9 bases fitting TRBD2. This CDR3 spans 18 amino acids. V lost 4 bases to trimming and J lost 6 bases; unmatched junction nucleotides: 15. Germline CDR1 SGHDN, CDR2 FVKESK. CDR3 in DNA: TGTGCCAGCAGCCGAGGGGCGGGGGGGCGCCGCTCCCCCGGGGAGCTGTTTTTT. Translated: CASSRGAGGRRSPGELFF.

CDR3 residues: CASSLVGQGSHEQYF. For the CDR3, the DNA is TGTGCCAGCAGCTTAGTGGGACAGGGGTCCCACGAGCAGTACTTC. The rearrangement links TRBV7-9 to TRBJ2-7; 10 bases are shared with TRBD1. The V segment lost 1 base and the J segment 5 bases; nucleotides outside the gene matches: 5. In germline, CDR1 is SEHNR, CDR2 FQNEAQ (reference sequence). This CDR3 is built from 15 residues.

This CDR3 is CASRGPGTPPAGANVLTF. DNA for the CDR3: TGTGCCAGTAGAGGGCCAGGGACTCCCCCCGCTGGGGCCAACGTCCTGACTTTC. The chain couples TRBV19 to TRBJ2-6; D may be TRBD2 (6 bases). V was clipped by 6 bases and J by 2 bases, with 20 bases between them. This CDR3 has 18 amino acids. The germline V gene encodes CDR1 LNHDA and CDR2 SQIVND (reference sequence).

This chain joins TRBV11-3 and TRBJ2-5, with TRBD1 identical over 9 bases. CDR1 and CDR2 from the germline V gene are SGHNT and YENEEA. J was trimmed by 2 bases and V by 5 bases; bases with no gene match: 3. The CDR3 runs to 14 residues. CDR3 nucleotides: TGTGCCAGCAGCGAAGGACAGGGGCAAGAGACCCAGTACTTC. Translating gives CASSEGQGQETQYF.

The chain combines TRBV5-4 with TRBJ2-7, with 10 bases that match TRBD1. The V segment lost 0 bases and the J segment 3 bases; nucleotides outside the gene matches: 0. The germline CDR1 and CDR2 sequences are SGHNT and YYREEE (reference sequence). This CDR3 has 14 residues. The CDR3, as DNA: TGTGCCAGCAGCTTGGGGACAGGGGGCTACGAGCAGTACTTC. This gives the protein CASSLGTGGYEQYF.

The chain joins TRBV7-3 to TRBJ2-2; the D gene is possibly TRBD2 (6 bases). CDR1 is SGHTA, CDR2 FQGTGA, per germline. This CDR3 spans 17 amino acids. The V gene lost 1 base and the J gene lost 0 bases, with 12 bases spanning the gap. The DNA of the CDR3 is TGTGCCAGCAGCTTAAGGAGGGATCCCGCGAACACCGGGGAGCTGTTTTTT. Translating gives CASSLRRDPANTGELFF.

The chain recombines TRBV6-1 with TRBJ1-6, with D uncertain. The germline CDR1 and CDR2 sequences are MNHNS and SASEGT. The CDR3 is 14 amino acids. The V gene lost 1 base and the J gene lost 10 bases, with 11 bases spanning the gap. The CDR3 is CASSEVGVQSPLHF. CDR3 bases: TGTGCCAGCAGTGAAGTCGGGGTACAATCACCCCTCCACTTT.

This clone was seen a handful of times. The rearrangement uses TRBV4-2 and TRBJ2-7, with TRBD1 identical over 10 bases. Germline V gives CDR1 LGHNA, CDR2 YNFKEQ. CDR3 size: 15 residues. V lost 1 base, J lost 5 bases, and 5 bases stayed unmatched. CDR3 residues: CASSQAGTGAHEQYF. CDR3 sequence (DNA): TGTGCCAGCAGCCAAGCCGGGACAGGGGCCCACGAGCAGTACTTC.

This clone is a singleton in its sample. The chain uses TRBV6-6 and TRBJ2-7; 10 bases align to TRBD2. Per the germline V gene, CDR1 is MNHNY and CDR2 is SVGAGI (reference sequence). The V gene end was trimmed by 6 bases and the J gene end by 2 bases; junction bases not matched to a gene: 10. The CDR3 is 16 amino acids. The CDR3 region has the DNA TGTGCCAGCAGAGGCGGTATTAGCGGGGGGACCTACGAGCAGTACTTC. Residues: CASRGGISGGTYEQYF.

CDR3 DNA: TGTGCCAGCAGAGGTGGGAGGGACTTAAGCTCCTACGAGCAGTACTTC. Translation gives CASRGGRDLSSYEQYF. The rearrangement joins TRBV7-8 to TRBJ2-7; the match to TRBD2 covers 7 bases. The V gene end was trimmed by 6 bases and the J gene end by 0 bases; junction bases not matched to a gene: 11. The germline V gene has CDR1 SGHVS and CDR2 FQNEAQ. This CDR3 is built from 16 residues.

The chain carries TRBV27 and TRBJ1-5; 10 bases map to TRBD1. Unmatched junction bases numbered 7, after V lost 5 bases and J lost 0 bases. Germline CDR1 and CDR2: MNHEY and SMNVEV (reference sequence). The CDR3 is 17 residues long. CDR3 sequence: CASSPRGQGFSNQPQHF. CDR3 bases: TGTGCCAGCAGTCCTAGGGGACAGGGGTTTAGCAATCAGCCCCAGCATTTT.

J is TRBJ2-7 and V is TRBV18, with 7 bases identical to TRBD1. Trimming cost V 3 bases and J 3 bases; bases outside gene matches: 5. CDR1 and CDR2 (germline): KGHSH, LQKENI. The CDR3 has 14 amino acids. The CDR3 DNA reads TGTGCCAGCTCACCGGGGACAGCAGTCTACGAGCAGTACTTC. It codes for CASSPGTAVYEQYF.

The V gene is TRBV27, the J gene TRBJ2-1, with TRBD2 matching 9 bases. Germline CDR1 reads MNHEY; CDR2 reads SMNVEV (reference sequence). There are 14 residues in the CDR3. The junction had 4 bases not matched to a gene; V was cut back by 10 bases and J by 0 bases. The DNA of the CDR3 is TGTGCCACCTCAGCGGGGGGCTCCTACAATGAGCAGTTCTTC. It translates to CATSAGGSYNEQFF.